Listed here are 20 T cell receptor beta chains from one sample, sequenced in a study of blood T cell repertoires in COVID-19. The protocol was immunoSEQ multiplex PCR, while the TCRdb copy is restricted to in-frame clones and leaves out a portion. This repertoire shows 130,000 to 150,000 clones, more than 75% found once; its top ten account for about 9.4%. Material for sequencing was peripheral blood. Every receptor here comes from a woman aged 45-65 years with active or convalescent COVID-19.

The chain is built from TRBV9 and TRBJ1-2, with a tentative D call TRBD1 (6 bases). The V end was cut by 3 bases, the J end by 3 bases, with 15 bases between. The CDR3 covers 15 residues. Germline V gene sequence: CDR1 SGDLS, CDR2 YYNGEE. The DNA of the CDR3 is TGTGCCAGCAGCGGAAGCACCAAGGGGGACTATGGCTACACCTTC. Translating it yields CASSGSTKGDYGYTF.

This clone was picked up a small number of times. This chain links TRBV12-3 or TRBV12-4 with TRBJ1-2; D is unresolved. The CDR3 is 12 amino acids. V lost 5 bases and J 1 base, leaving 5 bases between the germline ends. CDR3 sequence (DNA): TGTGCCAGCAGTCCCATTAACTATGGCTACACCTTC. Protein sequence: CASSPINYGYTF.

This clone came up once. V and J are TRBV11-2 and TRBJ1-6; D is ambiguous. Trimming left V 0 bases short and J 8 bases short, with 14 bases between. CDR1 is SGHAT and CDR2 is FQNNGV in the germline V gene. CDR3 length: 16 residues. The CDR3 region is CASSLEGRPSYSPLHF. The CDR3 DNA sequence: TGTGCCAGCAGCTTAGAAGGGAGACCTTCTTATTCACCCCTCCACTTT.

The chain combines TRBV6-5 with TRBJ1-4, with a weak D call TRBD1 (6 bases). Germline V gene data show CDR1 as MNHEY and CDR2 as SVGAGI. The CDR3 spans 15 residues. With 0 bases removed from V and 4 bases from J, the gap between germline ends came to 9 bases. The CDR3 spells CASSYSGGGNEKLFF. CDR3 bases: TGTGCCAGCAGTTACTCGGGAGGGGGTAATGAAAAACTGTTTTTT.

V gene TRBV28 combines with J gene TRBJ1-1, with D uncertain. The CDR3 is made up of 13 amino acids. V dropped 6 bases and J dropped 5 bases, with 13 bases sitting between them. Germline V gene data show CDR1 as MDHEN and CDR2 as SYDVKM. CDR3 amino acids: CASSAPGGTEAFF. CDR3 nucleotides: TGTGCCAGCAGCGCGCCCGGAGGGACTGAAGCTTTCTTT.

The V gene is TRBV7-2, the J gene TRBJ2-7; TRBD1 matches 8 bases. The germline V gene encodes CDR1 SGHTA and CDR2 FQGNSA. V was pared by 5 bases and J by 6 bases, with 6 bases of the junction left unmatched. There are 13 residues in the CDR3. CDR3 protein: CASSLQGAGEQYF. CDR3 nucleotides: TGTGCCAGCAGCCTTCAGGGGGCGGGCGAGCAGTACTTC.

This rearrangement joins TRBV19 to TRBJ1-1; D possibly corresponds to TRBD1 (5 bases). Germline CDR1 and CDR2: LNHDA and SQIVND (reference sequence). Trimming shortened V by 5 bases and J by 1 base, and 14 bases separated the two germline ends. The CDR3 length is 15 residues. In DNA form, the CDR3 reads TGTGCCAGTAGTCAGGCAGACAGACAGAACACTGAAGCTTTCTTT. Translation: CASSQADRQNTEAFF.

This chain joins TRBV7-3 and TRBJ2-1; D not resolved. V lost 2 bases and J lost 8, with 7 bases in between. Per germline, CDR1 SGHTA and CDR2 FQGTGA. The CDR3 has 12 amino acids. The CDR3 coding sequence is TGTGCCAGCAGCTTAGGGCAGGATGAGCAGTTCTTC. Amino acids: CASSLGQDEQFF. The full variable domain, with the rest looked up from reference TRBV7-3 and TRBJ2-1, is GAGVSQTPSNKVTEKGKYVELRCDPISGHTALYWYRQSLGQGPEFLIYFQGTGAADDSGLPNDRFFAVRPEGSVSTLKIQRTERGDSAVYLCASSLGQDEQFFGPGTRLTVL.

The chain is built from TRBV27 and TRBJ1-5; no clear D. CDR1 is MNHEY and CDR2 is SMNVEV in the germline V gene (reference sequence). V gave up 2 bases and J gave up 7 bases, with 9 bases separating them. The CDR3 contains 13 residues. This CDR3 is CASSLRQGQPQHF. The DNA of the CDR3 is TGTGCCAGCAGTTTAAGACAAGGCCAGCCCCAGCATTTT.

This chain links TRBV5-1 with TRBJ1-1; TRBD1 is a possible D gene (5 bases). In germline, CDR1 is SGHRS, CDR2 YFSETQ. V was shortened by 0 bases and J by 5 bases, with 11 bases between the two germline ends. The CDR3 has 14 residues. DNA for the CDR3: TGCGCCAGCAGCTTGGACGCAGGGCGAACTGAAGCTTTCTTT. It yields the protein CASSLDAGRTEAFF.

The chain uses TRBV18 and TRBJ1-4, with D possibly TRBD1 on 5 matching bases. CDR3 size: 15 residues. V dropped 2 bases and J dropped 4 bases, with 11 bases sitting between them. CDR1 and CDR2 (germline): KGHSH, LQKENI. The CDR3 protein is CASSPTGLRNEKLFF. The DNA for the CDR3 is TGTGCCAGCTCACCAACGGGACTACGTAATGAAAAACTGTTTTTT.

The chain recombines TRBV28 with TRBJ2-7; the D gene is possibly TRBD1 (5 bases). CDR3 length equals 14 residues. Germline CDR1 and CDR2: MDHEN and SYDVKM. Trimming left V 5 bases short and J 2 bases short, with 13 bases between. CDR3 coding DNA: TGTGCCAGCAGTCGCCAGGGAACAACCTACGAGCAGTACTTC. Encoded protein: CASSRQGTTYEQYF.

This chain uses TRBV11-2 with TRBJ2-7, with D perhaps TRBD2 (5 bases). The CDR3 covers 14 residues. CDR1 and CDR2 (germline): SGHAT, FQNNGV. Trimming pared 2 bases from V and 7 bases from J, leaving 15 bases between. The CDR3 nucleotides read TGTGCCAGCAGCTTATGGTCCCAATCGGGGGAGCAGTACTTC. Protein product: CASSLWSQSGEQYF.

This chain connects TRBV29-1 to TRBJ1-1, with 7 bases fitting TRBD1. Looked up from germline, CDR1 is SQVTM and CDR2 is ANQGSEA. J was trimmed by 2 bases and V by 5 bases; bases with no gene match: 11. The CDR3 totals 15 residues. The CDR3 DNA is TGCAGCGTTACCGGGACAGAGGGCCAAAACACTGAAGCTTTCTTT. Translated: CSVTGTEGQNTEAFF.

V and J are TRBV6-6 and TRBJ2-3, with 7 bases identical to TRBD2. The germline V gene encodes CDR1 MNHNY and CDR2 SVGAGI (reference sequence). With 2 bases clipped from V and 3 bases from J, the junction kept 2 bases outside the gene matches. The CDR3 contains 14 residues. This CDR3 is CASSYELATDTQYF. The CDR3 nucleotides are TGTGCCAGCAGTTACGAACTAGCGACAGATACGCAGTATTTT.

The chain recombines TRBV2 with TRBJ1-1, with a tentative D call TRBD1 (6 bases). The CDR3 length is 14 residues. Trimming stripped 4 bases from V and 0 bases from J, with 9 bases between. CDR1 and CDR2 from the germline V gene are SNHLY and FYNNEI. The CDR3 here is CASSAGAMNTEAFF. The DNA of the CDR3 is TGTGCCAGCAGTGCAGGGGCGATGAACACTGAAGCTTTCTTT. Based on the CDR3 plus reference TRBV2 and TRBJ1-1, the full variable domain is EPEVTQTPSHQVTQMGQEVILRCVPISNHLYFYWYRQILGQKVEFLVSFYNNEISEKSEIFDDQFSVERPDGSNFTLKIRSTKLEDSAMYFCASSAGAMNTEAFFGQGTRLTVV.

The chain is built from TRBV11-1 and TRBJ2-1, with 9 bases matching TRBD2. The germline V gene encodes CDR1 SGHAT and CDR2 FQDESV (reference sequence). V was pared by 6 bases and J by 2 bases, with 8 bases of the junction left unmatched. The CDR3 runs 16 residues. The CDR3 is CASRSSGGNTYNEQFF. The DNA for the CDR3 is TGTGCCAGCAGGTCCAGCGGGGGGAATACCTACAATGAGCAGTTCTTC. Full variable domain (remainder filled in from reference TRBV11-1 and TRBJ2-1): EAEVAQSPRYKITEKSQAVAFWCDPISGHATLYWYRQILGQGPELLVQFQDESVVDDSQLPKDRFSAERLKGVDSTLKIQPAELGDSAMYLCASRSSGGNTYNEQFFGPGTRLTVL.

The chain couples TRBV3-1 (or the pseudogene TRBV3-2) to TRBJ2-3; D not certain. Trimming removed 1 base at V and 2 bases at J, with 10 bases between. Germline V gives CDR1 LGHDT, CDR2 YNNKEL (reference sequence). The CDR3 sequence is 15 residues long. The CDR3 reads CASSQGKQFTDTQYF. The CDR3 DNA reads as TGTGCCAGCAGCCAAGGGAAACAGTTCACAGATACGCAGTATTTT.

The chain recombines TRBV25-1 with TRBJ1-4; D is perhaps TRBD1 (5 bases). The CDR3 is 15 amino acids. CDR1 is MGHDK and CDR2 is SYGVNS in the germline V gene. V was trimmed by 5 bases and J by 3 bases, leaving 13 bases between them. The CDR3 here is CASSPLGGSNEKLFF. CDR3 in DNA: TGTGCCAGCAGTCCCCTCGGGGGGTCTAATGAAAAACTGTTTTTT.

This clone was picked up one time. V usage is TRBV12-3 or TRBV12-4 and J usage is TRBJ2-7; a weak D match, TRBD1 (6 bases). Trimming cost V 5 bases and J 6 bases, with 11 bases left between them. This CDR3 is 12 amino acids long. DNA of the CDR3: TGTGCCAGCAGTGCTTCAGGGGTCGAGCAGTACTTC. It encodes CASSASGVEQYF.